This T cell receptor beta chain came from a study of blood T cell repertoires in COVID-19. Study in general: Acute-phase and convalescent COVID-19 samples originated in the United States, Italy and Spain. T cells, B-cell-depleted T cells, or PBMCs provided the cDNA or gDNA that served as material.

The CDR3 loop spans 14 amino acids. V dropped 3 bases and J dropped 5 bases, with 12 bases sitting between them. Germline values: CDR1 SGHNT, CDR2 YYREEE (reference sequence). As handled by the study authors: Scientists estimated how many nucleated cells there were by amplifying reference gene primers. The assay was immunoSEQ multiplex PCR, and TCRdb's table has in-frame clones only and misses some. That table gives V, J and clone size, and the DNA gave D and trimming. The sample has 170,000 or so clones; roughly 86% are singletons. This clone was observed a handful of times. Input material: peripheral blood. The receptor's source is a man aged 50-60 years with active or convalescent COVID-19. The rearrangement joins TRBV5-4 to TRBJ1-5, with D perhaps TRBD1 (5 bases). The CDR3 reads CASSWGPGDQPQHF. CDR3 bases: TGTGCCAGCAGCTGGGGTCCGGGGGATCAGCCCCAGCATTTT.